This T cell receptor (beta chain) was profiled in a study of OX40 agonist ivuxolimab in advanced cancers. Study outcomes and limitations: Mean expanded clone counts were higher in CD8+ than CD4+ T cells. At doses 0.1 to 3.0 mg/kg, CD4+ and CD8+ clones expanded. Some patients who did not respond also had low normalized T-cell clonal expansion.

V gave up 0 bases and J gave up 1 base, with 12 bases separating them. The CDR3 has 16 residues. Germline CDR1 is LNHNV and CDR2 is YYDKDF (reference sequence). Measured with immunoSEQ multiplex PCR; TCRdb has only the in-frame clones, and not every one. This sample has approximately 60,000 clones, with roughly 84% found just once. As for this clone: Its antigen remains unknown.

Sequenced here: CD4+ or CD8+ T cells sorted from blood, sampled in a trial of the OX40 agonist ivuxolimab. V gene TRBV15 combines with J gene TRBJ1-1, with D unclear. This TCR was recovered from an adult with an advanced solid tumor such as melanoma, head and neck, liver or kidney cancer. CDR3 in amino acids: CATSRDLSLRNTEAFF. The CDR3 DNA is TGTGCCACCAGCAGAGATCTCAGTTTGAGGAACACTGAAGCTTTCTTT.